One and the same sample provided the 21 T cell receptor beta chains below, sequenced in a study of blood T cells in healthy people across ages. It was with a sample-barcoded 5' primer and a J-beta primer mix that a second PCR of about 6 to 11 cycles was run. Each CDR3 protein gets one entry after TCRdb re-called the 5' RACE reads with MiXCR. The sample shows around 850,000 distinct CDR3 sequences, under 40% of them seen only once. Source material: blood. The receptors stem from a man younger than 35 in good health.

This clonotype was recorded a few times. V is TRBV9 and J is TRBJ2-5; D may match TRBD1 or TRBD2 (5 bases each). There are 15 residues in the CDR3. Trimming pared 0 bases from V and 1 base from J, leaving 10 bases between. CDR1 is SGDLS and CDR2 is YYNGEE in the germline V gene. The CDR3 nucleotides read TGTGCCAGCAGCGTAGGGGACGCCCCCCAAGAGACCCAGTACTTC. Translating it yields CASSVGDAPQETQYF.

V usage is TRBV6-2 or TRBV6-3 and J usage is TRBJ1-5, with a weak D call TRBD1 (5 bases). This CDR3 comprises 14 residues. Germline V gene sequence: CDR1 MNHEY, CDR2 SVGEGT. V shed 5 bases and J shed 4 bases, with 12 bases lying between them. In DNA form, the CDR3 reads TGTGCCAGCAGTGGGGGGGGATTGAATCAGCCCCAGCATTTT. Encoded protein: CASSGGGLNQPQHF.

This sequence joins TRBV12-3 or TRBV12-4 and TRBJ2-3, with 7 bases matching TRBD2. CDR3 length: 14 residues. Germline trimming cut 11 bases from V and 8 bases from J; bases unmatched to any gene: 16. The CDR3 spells CAGQKRGLMGTQYF. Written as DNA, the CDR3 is TGTGCCGGCCAAAAGCGGGGCCTGATGGGTACGCAGTATTTT.

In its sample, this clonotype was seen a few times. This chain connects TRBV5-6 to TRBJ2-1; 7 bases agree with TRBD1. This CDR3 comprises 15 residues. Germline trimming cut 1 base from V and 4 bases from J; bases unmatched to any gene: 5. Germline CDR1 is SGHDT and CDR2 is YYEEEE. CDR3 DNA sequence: TGTGCCAGCAGCTTGTATGGGACAGTATACAATGAGCAGTTCTTC. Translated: CASSLYGTVYNEQFF.

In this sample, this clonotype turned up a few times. The chain's CDR3 is CSAHRDRSSYEQYF. The CDR3 nucleotides read TGCAGTGCTCATCGCGACAGGAGCTCCTACGAGCAGTACTTC. This chain connects TRBV20-1 to TRBJ2-7; TRBD1 is a possible D gene (6 bases). The V end lost 5 bases, the J end lost 0 bases, and 14 bases lay between the germline ends. Germline lookup yields CDR1 DFQATT and CDR2 SNEGSKA (reference sequence). The CDR3 consists of 14 residues.

CDR3 DNA: TGCGCCAGCACCCTTGGGAAGGGGGCCGCGGAGACCCAGTACTTC. This sequence encodes CASTLGKGAAETQYF. This chain connects TRBV5-1 to TRBJ2-5; 7 bases fit TRBD1. CDR3 length: 15 residues. Germline CDR1 reads SGHRS; CDR2 reads YFSETQ. The V segment lost 6 bases and the J segment 5 bases; nucleotides outside the gene matches: 13.

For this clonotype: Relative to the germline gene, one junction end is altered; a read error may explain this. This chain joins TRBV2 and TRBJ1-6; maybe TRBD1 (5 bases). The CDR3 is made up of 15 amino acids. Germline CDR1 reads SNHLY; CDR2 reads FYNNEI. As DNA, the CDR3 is TGTGCTAGCAGCGGGACCGTCCAGTATAATTCACTCCTCCACTTT. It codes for CASSGTVQYNSLLHF.

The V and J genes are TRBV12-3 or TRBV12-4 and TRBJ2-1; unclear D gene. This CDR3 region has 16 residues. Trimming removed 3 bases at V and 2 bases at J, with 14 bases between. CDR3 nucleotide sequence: TGTGCCAGCAGTTTCATTTTAACTGAGGCCTACAATGAGCAGTTCTTC. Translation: CASSFILTEAYNEQFF.

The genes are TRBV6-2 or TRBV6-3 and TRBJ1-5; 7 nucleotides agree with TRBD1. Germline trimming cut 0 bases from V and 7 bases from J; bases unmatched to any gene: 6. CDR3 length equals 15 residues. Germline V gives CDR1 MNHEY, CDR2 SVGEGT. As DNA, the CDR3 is TGTGCCAGCAGTTACTCGTCCAGGGGGGAACAGCCCCAGCATTTT. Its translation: CASSYSSRGEQPQHF.

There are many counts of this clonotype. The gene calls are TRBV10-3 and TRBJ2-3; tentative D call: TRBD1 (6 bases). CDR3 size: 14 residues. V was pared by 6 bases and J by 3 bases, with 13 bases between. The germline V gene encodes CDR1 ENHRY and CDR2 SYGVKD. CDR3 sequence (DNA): TGTGCCATCAGGGACAGTAGGGCGACAGATACGCAGTATTTT. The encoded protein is CAIRDSRATDTQYF.

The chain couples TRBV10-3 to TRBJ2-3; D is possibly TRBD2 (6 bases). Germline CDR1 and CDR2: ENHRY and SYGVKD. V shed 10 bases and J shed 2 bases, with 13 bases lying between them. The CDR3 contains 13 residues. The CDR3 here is CATEGRTTDTQYF. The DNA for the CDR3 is TGTGCCACGGAGGGACGGACCACAGATACGCAGTATTTT.

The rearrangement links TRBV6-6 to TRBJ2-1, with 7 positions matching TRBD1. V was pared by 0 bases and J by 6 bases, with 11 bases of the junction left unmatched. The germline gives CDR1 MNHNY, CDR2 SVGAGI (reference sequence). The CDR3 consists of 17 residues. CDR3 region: CASSYSTWAGGLNEQFF. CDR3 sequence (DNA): TGTGCCAGCAGTTACTCCACTTGGGCAGGGGGTCTCAATGAGCAGTTCTTC.

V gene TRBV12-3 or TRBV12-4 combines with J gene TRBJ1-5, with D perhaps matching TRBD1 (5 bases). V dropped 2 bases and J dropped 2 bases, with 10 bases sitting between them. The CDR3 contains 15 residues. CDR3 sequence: CASSLHLGGNQPQHF. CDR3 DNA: TGTGCCAGCAGTTTACATTTAGGGGGCAATCAGCCCCAGCATTTT.

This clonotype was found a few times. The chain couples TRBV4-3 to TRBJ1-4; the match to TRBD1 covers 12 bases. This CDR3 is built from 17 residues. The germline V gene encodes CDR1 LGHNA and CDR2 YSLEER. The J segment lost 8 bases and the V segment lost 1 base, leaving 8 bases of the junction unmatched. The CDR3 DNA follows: TGCGCCAGCAGCCAAGGACCGGGACAGGGGGCGAGAGAAAAACTGTTTTTT. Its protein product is CASSQGPGQGAREKLFF.

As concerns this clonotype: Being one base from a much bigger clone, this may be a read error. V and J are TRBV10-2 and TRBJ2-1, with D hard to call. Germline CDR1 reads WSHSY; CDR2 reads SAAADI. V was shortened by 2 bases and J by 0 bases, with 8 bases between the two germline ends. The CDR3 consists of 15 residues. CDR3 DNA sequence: TGCGCCAGCAGTGAGGCGAGGTACTCCTACAATGAGCAGTTCTTC. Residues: CASSEARYSYNEQFF.

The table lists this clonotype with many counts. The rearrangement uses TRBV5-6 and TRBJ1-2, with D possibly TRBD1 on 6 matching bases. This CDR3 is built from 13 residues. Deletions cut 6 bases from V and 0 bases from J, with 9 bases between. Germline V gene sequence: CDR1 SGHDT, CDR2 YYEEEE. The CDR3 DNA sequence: TGTGCCAGCACACAGGGAACTAACTATGGCTACACCTTC. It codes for CASTQGTNYGYTF.

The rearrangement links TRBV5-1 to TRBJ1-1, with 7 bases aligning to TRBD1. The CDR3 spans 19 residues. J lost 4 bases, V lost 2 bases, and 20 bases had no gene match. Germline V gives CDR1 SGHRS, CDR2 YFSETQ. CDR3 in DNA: TGCGCCAGCAGCTTTAGGTCGCAGGGGGAAAGGATTCGAACCACTGAAGCTTTCTTT. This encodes CASSFRSQGERIRTTEAFF.

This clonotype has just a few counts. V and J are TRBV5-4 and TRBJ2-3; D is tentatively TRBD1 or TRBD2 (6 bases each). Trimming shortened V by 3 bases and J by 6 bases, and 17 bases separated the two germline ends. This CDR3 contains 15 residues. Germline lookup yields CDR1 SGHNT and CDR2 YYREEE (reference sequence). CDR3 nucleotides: TGTGCCAGCAGCTCGGGGGCCAGCCTCACGGATACGCAGTATTTT. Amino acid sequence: CASSSGASLTDTQYF.

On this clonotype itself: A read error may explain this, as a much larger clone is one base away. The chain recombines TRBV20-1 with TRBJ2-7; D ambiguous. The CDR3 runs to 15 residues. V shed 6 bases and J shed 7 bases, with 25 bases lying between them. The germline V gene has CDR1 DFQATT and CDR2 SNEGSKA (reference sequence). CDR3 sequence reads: CSAAPNWGGVDEQYF. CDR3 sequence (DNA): TGCAGTGCCGCACCTAACTGGGGTGGAGTGGATGAGCAGTACTTC.

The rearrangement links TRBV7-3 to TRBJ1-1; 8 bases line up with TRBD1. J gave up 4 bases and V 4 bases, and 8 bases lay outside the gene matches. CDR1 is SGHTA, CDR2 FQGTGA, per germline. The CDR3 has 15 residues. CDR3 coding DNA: TGTGCCAGCAGCTCCGGACAGGGTAGGGTCACTGAAGCTTTCTTT. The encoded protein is CASSSGQGRVTEAFF.

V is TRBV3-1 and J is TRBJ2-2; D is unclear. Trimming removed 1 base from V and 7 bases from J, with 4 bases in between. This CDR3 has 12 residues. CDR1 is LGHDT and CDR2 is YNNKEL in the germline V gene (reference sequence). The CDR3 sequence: CASSQAGGELFF. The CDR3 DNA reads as TGTGCCAGCAGCCAAGCAGGCGGGGAGCTGTTTTTT.